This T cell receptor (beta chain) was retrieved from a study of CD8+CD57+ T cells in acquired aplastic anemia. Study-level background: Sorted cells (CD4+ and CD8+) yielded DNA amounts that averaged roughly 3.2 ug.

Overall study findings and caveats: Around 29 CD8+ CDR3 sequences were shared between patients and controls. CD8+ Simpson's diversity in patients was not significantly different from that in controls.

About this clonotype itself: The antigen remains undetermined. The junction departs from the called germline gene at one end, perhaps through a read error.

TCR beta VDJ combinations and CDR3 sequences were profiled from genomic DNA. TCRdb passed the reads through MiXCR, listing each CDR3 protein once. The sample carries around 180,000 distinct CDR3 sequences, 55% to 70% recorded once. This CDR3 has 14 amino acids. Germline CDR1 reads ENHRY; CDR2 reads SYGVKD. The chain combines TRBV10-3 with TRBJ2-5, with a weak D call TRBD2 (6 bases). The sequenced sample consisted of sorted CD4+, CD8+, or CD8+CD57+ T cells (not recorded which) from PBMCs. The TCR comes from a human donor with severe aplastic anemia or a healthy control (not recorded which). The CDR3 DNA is TGTGCCAGCAGTTTGCGGGGAAAACAAGAGACCCAGTACTTC. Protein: CASSLRGKQETQYF.